Detailed here is one T cell receptor beta chain. The specificity of this receptor is unknown. Within one base of it there is no much larger clone, and no base qualities were kept. This sample was included in a study of blood T cell repertoires in COVID-19 (TCRdb year 2020). Context from the whole study: The collaborator samples originated in the United States, Italy and Spain and spanned the acute and convalescent phases of COVID-19. The repertoires were made available in a free public database intended to serve as a resource for research on the immune response to SARS-CoV-2. Deeply sampled blood TCRbeta repertoires from subjects exposed to, actively infected with, or recovered from COVID-19 were included in the dataset. Samples came from the ongoing ImmuneRACE study (first 160 participants) plus 1,254 subjects from 6 global collaborators. The prospective study material was composed of cDNA or gDNA derived from T cells, B-cell-depleted T cells, or PBMCs. The sample metadata nearly always contained a de-identified subject ID, COVID-19 status, age in years and sex. Where available, HLA class I and class II types were taken from metadata supplied by the sample provider and were not determined by assay-based typing. The investigation overall reported the following: Clinical and demographic metadata were provided uncurated, with the amount varying by source and participant.

The immunoSEQ Assay, a bias-controlled multiplex PCR, was used to amplify TCRbeta CDR3 regions from genomic DNA. The study's processing was this. Within the assay, amplification of reference gene primers was used to estimate how many nucleated cells each sample contained. Sequence reads were collapsed and filtered to measure the absolute abundance of every unique TCRbeta CDR3 rearrangement. For each sample, productive Simpson clonality was calculated as the square root of Simpson's diversity index across productive rearrangements. In TCRdb, the immuneACCESS table is reduced to in-frame sequences with V and J assigned. These tables do not hold every clone; where another copy was compared, an unresolved V gene accounts for under half, and the others remain unexplained. The V and J calls and clone size are taken from that table; D and trimming were inferred from the DNA. A total of about 57,000 clones appear in this sample, approximately 82% of them only once. The ten largest clones capture over 7.5% of the sample.

The collaborating institutions used their own protocols to collect whole blood in K2EDTA tubes. For TCRbeta analysis, collaborator samples were shipped as frozen whole blood, as isolated PBMCs, or as DNA extracted from either sample type. The TCR comes from a woman older than 75 with acute or convalescent COVID-19. The specimen sequenced was peripheral blood.

The bases are TGTGCCAGCAGCCAAGAAGGTTTTACTAGCGGGAGGAAGGATGGCAATGAGCAGTTCTTC. This gives the protein CASSQEGFTSGRKDGNEQFF. The receptor chain draws on TRBV14 and TRBJ2-1; 12 junctional bases match TRBD2. V is pruned by 0 bases and J by 6 bases, leaving 15 bases of the junction without a gene match. CDR1 and CDR2 (SGHDN, FVKESK) derive from the germline V gene. Taken from cysteine to phenylalanine, the CDR3 has 20 residues. The retained sequence is limited to the CDR3, 60 bases, with the frame set at the first base.